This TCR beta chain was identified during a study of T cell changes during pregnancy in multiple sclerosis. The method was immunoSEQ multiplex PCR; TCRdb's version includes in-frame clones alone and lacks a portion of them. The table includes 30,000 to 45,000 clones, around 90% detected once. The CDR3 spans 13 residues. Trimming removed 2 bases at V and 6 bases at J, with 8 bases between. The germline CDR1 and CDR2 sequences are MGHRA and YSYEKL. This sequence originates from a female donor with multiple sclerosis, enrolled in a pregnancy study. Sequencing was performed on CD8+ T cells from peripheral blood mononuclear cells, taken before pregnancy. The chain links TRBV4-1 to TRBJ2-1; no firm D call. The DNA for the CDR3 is TGCGCCAGCAGCCAAATCGGAGTCAATGAGCAGTTCTTC. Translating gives CASSQIGVNEQFF.